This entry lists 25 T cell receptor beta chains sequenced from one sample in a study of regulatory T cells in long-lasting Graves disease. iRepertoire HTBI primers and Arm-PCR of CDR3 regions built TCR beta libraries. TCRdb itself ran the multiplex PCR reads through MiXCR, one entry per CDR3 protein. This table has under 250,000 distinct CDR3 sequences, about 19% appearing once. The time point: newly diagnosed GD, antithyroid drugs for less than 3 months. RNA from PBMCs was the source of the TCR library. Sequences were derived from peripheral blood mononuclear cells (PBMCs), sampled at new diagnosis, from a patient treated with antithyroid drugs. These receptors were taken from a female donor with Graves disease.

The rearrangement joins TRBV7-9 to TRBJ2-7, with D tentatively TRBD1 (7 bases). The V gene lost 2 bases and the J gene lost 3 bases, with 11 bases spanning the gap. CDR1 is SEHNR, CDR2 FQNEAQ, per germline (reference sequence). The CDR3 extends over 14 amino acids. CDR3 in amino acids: CASSLQQGGYEQYF. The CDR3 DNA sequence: TGTGCCAGCAGCTTACAGCAGGGGGGCTACGAGCAGTACTTC.

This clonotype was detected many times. For the CDR3, the DNA is TGTGCCAGCAGTTACTTGAGTTACAATGAGCAGTTCTTC. Translation: CASSYLSYNEQFF. The genes are TRBV6-2 or TRBV6-3 and TRBJ2-1; D gene uncertain. CDR3 size: 13 residues. Germline V lookup: CDR1 MNHEY, CDR2 SVGEGT. The V end was cut by 1 base, the J end by 4 bases, with 5 bases between.

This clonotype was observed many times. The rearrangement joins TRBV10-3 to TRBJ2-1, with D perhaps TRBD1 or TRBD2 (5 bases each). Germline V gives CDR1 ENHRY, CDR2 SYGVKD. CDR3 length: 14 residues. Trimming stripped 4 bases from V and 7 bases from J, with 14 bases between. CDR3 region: CAISVRQWGNEQFF. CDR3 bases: TGTGCCATCAGTGTTCGGCAGTGGGGGAATGAGCAGTTCTTC.

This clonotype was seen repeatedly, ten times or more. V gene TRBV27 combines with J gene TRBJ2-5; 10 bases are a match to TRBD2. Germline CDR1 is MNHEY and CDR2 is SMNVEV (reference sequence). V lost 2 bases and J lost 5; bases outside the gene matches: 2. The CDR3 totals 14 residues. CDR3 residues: CASSLDSGGETQYF. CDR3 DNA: TGTGCCAGCAGTTTAGATAGCGGGGGGGAGACCCAGTACTTC.

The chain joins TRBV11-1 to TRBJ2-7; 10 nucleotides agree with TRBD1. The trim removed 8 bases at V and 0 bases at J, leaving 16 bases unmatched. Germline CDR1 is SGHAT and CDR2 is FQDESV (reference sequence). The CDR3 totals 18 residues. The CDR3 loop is CASSPPTRGQGNSYEQYF. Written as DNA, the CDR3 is TGTGCCAGCTCCCCCCCCACTCGGGGACAGGGGAACTCCTACGAGCAGTACTTC.

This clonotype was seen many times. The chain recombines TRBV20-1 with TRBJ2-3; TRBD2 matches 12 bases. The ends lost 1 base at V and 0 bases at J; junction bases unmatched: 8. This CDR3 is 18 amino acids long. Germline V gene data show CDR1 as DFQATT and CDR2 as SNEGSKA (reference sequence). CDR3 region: CSARGGLAGILSTDTQYF. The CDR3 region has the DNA TGCAGTGCTAGAGGTGGACTAGCGGGGATTCTTAGCACAGATACGCAGTATTTT.

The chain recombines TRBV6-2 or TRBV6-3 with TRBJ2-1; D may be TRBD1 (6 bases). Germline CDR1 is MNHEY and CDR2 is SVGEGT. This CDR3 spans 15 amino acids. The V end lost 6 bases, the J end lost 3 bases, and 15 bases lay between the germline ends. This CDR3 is CASSEYRAIYNEQFF. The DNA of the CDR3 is TGTGCCAGCAGCGAGTACAGGGCGATCTACAATGAGCAGTTCTTC.

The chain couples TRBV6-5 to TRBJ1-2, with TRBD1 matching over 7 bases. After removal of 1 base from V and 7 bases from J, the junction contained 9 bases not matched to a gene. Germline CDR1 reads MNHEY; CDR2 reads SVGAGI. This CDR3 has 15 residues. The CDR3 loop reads CASSYFEDRVAGYTF. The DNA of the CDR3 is TGTGCCAGCAGTTACTTCGAAGACAGGGTAGCTGGCTACACCTTC.

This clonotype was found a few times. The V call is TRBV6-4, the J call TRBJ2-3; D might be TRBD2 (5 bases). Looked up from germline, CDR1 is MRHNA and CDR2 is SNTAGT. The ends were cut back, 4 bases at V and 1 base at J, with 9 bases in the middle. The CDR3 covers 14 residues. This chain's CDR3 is CASSASAGTDTQYF. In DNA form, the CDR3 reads TGTGCCAGCAGTGCGTCAGCGGGCACAGATACGCAGTATTTT.

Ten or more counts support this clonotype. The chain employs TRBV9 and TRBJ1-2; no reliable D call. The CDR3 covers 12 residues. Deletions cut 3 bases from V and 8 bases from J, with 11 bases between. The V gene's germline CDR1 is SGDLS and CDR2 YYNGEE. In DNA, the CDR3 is TGTGCCAGCAGCGCCTCGGCTAGAGGCTACACCTTC. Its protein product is CASSASARGYTF.

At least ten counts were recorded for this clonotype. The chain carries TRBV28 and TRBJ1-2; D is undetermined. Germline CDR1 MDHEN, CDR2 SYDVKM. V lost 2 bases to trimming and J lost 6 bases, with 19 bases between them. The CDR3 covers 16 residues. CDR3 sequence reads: CASSLRQIIHLNGYTF. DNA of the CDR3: TGTGCCAGCAGTTTACGGCAGATCATACATTTAAATGGCTACACCTTC.

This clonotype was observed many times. This CDR3 is CASSTLAGTYEQYF. CDR3 sequence (DNA): TGTGCCAGTAGTACATTGGCGGGAACCTACGAGCAGTACTTC. J is TRBJ2-7 and V is TRBV19; tentatively, D is TRBD2 (6 bases). CDR1 LNHDA and CDR2 SQIVND come from the germline V gene (reference sequence). CDR3 size: 14 residues. Trimming cost V 4 bases and J 2 bases, with 12 bases left between them.

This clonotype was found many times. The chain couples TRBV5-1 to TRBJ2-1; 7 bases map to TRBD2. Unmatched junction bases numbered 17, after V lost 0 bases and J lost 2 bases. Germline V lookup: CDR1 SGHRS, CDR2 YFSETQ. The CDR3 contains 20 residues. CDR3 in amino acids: CASSLVPSGHTLRAYNEQFF. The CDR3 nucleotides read TGCGCCAGCAGCTTGGTGCCTAGCGGACATACTCTCCGAGCCTACAATGAGCAGTTCTTC.

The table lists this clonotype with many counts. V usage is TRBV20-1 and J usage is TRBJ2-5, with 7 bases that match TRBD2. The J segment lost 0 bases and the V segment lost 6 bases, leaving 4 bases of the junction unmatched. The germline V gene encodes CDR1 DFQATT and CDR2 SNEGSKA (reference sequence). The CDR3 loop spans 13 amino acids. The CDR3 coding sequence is TGCAGTGCGCCCGGGACTAACCAAGAGACCCAGTACTTC. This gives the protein CSAPGTNQETQYF.

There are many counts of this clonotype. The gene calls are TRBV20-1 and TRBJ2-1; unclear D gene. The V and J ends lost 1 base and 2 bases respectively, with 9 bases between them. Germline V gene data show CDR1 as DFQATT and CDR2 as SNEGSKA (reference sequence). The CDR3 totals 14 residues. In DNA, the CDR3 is TGCAGTGCTAGAGGGGTCTGGACCTACAATGAGCAGTTCTTC. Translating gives CSARGVWTYNEQFF.

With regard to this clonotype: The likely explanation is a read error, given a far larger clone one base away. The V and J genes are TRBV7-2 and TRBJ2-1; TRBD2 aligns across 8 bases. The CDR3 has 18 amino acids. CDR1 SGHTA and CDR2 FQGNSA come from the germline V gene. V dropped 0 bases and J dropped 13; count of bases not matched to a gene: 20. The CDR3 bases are TGTGCCAGCAGCTTAGCAGTTTCGCTAGCGGGCATCCAAGAGACCCAGTTCTTC. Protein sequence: CASSLAVSLAGIQETQFF.

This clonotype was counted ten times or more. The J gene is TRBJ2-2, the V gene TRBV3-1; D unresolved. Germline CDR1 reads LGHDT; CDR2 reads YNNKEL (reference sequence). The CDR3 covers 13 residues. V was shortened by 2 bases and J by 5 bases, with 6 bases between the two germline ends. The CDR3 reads CASSQSITGELFF. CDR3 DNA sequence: TGTGCCAGCAGCCAATCGATAACCGGGGAGCTGTTTTTT. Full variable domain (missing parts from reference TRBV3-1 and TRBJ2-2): DTAVSQTPKYLVTQMGNDKSIKCEQNLGHDTMYWYKQDSKKFLKIMFSYNNKELIINETVPNRFSPKSPDKAHLNLHINSLELGDSAVYFCASSQSITGELFFGEGSRLTVL.

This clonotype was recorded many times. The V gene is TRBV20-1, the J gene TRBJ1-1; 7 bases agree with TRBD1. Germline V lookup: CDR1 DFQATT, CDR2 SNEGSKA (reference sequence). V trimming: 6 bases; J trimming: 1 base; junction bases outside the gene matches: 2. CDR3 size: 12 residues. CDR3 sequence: CSAGQSNTEAFF. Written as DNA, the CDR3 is TGCAGTGCGGGACAGTCGAACACTGAAGCTTTCTTT.

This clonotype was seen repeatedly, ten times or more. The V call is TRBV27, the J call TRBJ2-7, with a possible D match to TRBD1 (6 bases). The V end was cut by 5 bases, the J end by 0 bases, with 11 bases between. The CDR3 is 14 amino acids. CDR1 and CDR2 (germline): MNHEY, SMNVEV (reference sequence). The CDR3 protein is CASSPGTYSYEQYF. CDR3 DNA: TGTGCCAGCAGTCCCGGGACATACTCCTACGAGCAGTACTTC.

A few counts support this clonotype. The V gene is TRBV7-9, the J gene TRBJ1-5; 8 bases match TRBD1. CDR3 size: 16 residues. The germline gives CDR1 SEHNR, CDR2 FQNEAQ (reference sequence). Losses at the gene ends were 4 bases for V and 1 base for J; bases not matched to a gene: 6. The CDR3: CASSSTRGPSNQPQHF. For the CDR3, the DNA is TGTGCCAGCAGCTCAACCAGGGGGCCGAGCAATCAGCCCCAGCATTTT.

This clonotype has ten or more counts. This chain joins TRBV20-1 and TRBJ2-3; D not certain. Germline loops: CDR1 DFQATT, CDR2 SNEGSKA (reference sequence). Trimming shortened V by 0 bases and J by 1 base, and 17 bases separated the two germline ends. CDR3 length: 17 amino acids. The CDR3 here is CSARDKGKDGGTDTQYF. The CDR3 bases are TGCAGTGCTAGAGATAAAGGAAAGGATGGGGGCACAGATACGCAGTATTTT.

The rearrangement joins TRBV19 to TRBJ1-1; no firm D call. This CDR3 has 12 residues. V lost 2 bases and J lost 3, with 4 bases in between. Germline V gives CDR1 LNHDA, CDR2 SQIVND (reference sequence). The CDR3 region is CASSIMDTEAFF. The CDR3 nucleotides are TGTGCCAGTAGTATAATGGACACTGAAGCTTTCTTT.

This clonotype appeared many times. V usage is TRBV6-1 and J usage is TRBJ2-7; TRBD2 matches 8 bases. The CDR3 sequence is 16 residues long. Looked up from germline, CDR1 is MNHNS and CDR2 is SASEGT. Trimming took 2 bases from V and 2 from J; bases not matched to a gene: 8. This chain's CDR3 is CASSESGSGRPYEQYF. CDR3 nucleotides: TGTGCCAGCAGTGAATCAGGAAGCGGGAGACCCTACGAGCAGTACTTC.

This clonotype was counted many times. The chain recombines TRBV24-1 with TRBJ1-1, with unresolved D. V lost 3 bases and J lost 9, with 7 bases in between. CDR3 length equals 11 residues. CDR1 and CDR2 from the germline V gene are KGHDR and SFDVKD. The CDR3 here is CATSDDGKAFF. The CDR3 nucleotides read TGTGCCACCAGTGATGACGGAAAAGCTTTCTTT.

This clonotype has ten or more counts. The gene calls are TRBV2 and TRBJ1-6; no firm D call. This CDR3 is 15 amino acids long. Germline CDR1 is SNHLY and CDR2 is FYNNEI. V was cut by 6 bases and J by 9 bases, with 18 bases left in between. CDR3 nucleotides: TGTGCCAGCAGCCGGAGACTGGCGCTATTTTCACCCCTCCACTTT. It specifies CASSRRLALFSPLHF.